This T cell receptor beta chain was captured by sequencing in a study of T cell repertoires in cytomegalovirus infection. Study at large: Selected CMV epitopes included recently identified HLA-C-restricted ones as well as well-studied HLA-B-restricted ones. Evidence of both CMV infection and a matching HLA type came from public TCR beta signatures.

Study-wide results and limits: Cumulative public TCR beta family frequency identified carriers of CMV plus the relevant HLA. CMV-specific TCR beta clonotypes restricted by HLA-C dominated the ex vivo response.

In the case of this clonotype: Its antigen is unidentified.

TCRdb fed the reads into MiXCR, producing one record per CDR3 protein. The table records some 900,000 distinct CDR3 sequences, over 25% of them present only once. Trimming left V 0 bases short and J 7 bases short, with 18 bases between. The germline CDR1 and CDR2 sequences are DFQATT and SNEGSKA (reference sequence). CDR3 length: 16 amino acids. Sequencing used cultured CD8+ T cells from PBMCs, obtained from culture after CMV antigen stimulation. The sequence derives from a human donor in good health (CMV status not recorded). Some clones in this sample may be carry-over from other donors' samples. The V and J genes are TRBV20-1 and TRBJ2-2, with D maybe TRBD1 (6 bases). DNA for the CDR3: TGCAGTGCTAGAGATCTCCAGGGGCCTCCCCACGGGGAGCTGTTTTTT. Translation: CSARDLQGPPHGELFF.